This T cell receptor beta chain derives from a study of CD8 T cells in Susac syndrome. The CDR3 loop spans 12 amino acids. Germline CDR1 reads SQVTM; CDR2 reads ANQGSEA. In regard to this clonotype: The junction does not match germline at one end; this may be a read error.

Random hexamers primed reverse transcription of about 0.45 to 1 ug RNA. Amplification of TCR beta CDR3 by immunoSEQ multiplex PCR spanned 54 Vbeta and 13 Jbeta. A single record per CDR3 protein comes from TCRdb applying MiXCR to the immunoSEQ multiplex PCR reads. The sample includes under 150,000 distinct CDR3 sequences, around 94% of them seen just once. The chain employs TRBV29-1 and TRBJ2-7; 7 nucleotides agree with TRBD2. Sequenced: CD8+ T cells from PBMCs. The clonotype comes from a human donor in good health. The CDR3 loop is CIWGLRTYEQYF. The CDR3 DNA is TGTATTTGGGGACTACGAACCTACGAGCAGTACTTC.